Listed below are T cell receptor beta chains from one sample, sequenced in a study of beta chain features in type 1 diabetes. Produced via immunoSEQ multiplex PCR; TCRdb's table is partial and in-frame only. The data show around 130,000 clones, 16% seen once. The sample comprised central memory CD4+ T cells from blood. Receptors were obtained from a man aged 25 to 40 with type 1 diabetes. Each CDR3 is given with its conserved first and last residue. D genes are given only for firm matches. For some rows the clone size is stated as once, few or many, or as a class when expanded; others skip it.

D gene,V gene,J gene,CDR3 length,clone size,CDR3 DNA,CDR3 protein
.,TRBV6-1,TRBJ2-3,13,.,TGTGCAAGCGGGACAGACACACCAGATACGCAGTATTTT,CASGTDTPDTQYF
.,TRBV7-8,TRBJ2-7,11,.,TGTGCCAGCAGCTTAGCGAACGAGCAGTACTTC,CASSLANEQYF
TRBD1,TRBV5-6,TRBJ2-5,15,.,TGTGCCAGCAGCTTGGCCCAGGGGGCGGGAGAGACCCAGTACTTC,CASSLAQGAGETQYF
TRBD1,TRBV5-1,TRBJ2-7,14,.,TGCGCCAGCAGCGCAACCGGGACAGGGAACGAGCAGTACTTC,CASSATGTGNEQYF
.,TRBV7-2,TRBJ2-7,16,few,TGTGCCAGCAGCTTAGCCGCAGGTCAAGGCTCCTACGAGCAGTACTTC,CASSLAAGQGSYEQYF
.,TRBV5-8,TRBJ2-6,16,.,TGTGCCAGCAGCTTGGAGGCAGGGACTGGGGCCAACGTCCTGACTTTC,CASSLEAGTGANVLTF
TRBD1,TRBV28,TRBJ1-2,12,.,TGTGCCAGCAGTTCGGGACAGGGTGGCTACACCTTC,CASSSGQGGYTF
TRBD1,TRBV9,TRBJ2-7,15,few,TGTGCCAGCAGCGTAGGCGGGACAGGGACATACGAGCAGTACTTC,CASSVGGTGTYEQYF
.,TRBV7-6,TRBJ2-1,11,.,TGTGCCAGCAGCTTAGACAATGAGCAGTTCTTC,CASSLDNEQFF
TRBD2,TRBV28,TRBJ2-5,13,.,TGTGCCAGCAGTGTTCCTAGCGGCGAGACCCAGTACTTC,CASSVPSGETQYF
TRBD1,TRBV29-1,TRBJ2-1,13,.,TGCAGCGTCAATGCGGGACAGGGGAATGAGCAGTTCTTC,CSVNAGQGNEQFF
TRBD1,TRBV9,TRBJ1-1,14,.,TGTGCCAGCAGCGGGGACAGCCTAGGGACTGAAGCTTTCTTT,CASSGDSLGTEAFF
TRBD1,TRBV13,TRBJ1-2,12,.,TGTGCCAGCAGCTTGACAGGGGATGGCTACACCTTC,CASSLTGDGYTF
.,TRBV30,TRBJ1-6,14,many,TGTGCCTGGAGTCGCGACAGCAATAATTCACCCCTCCACTTT,CAWSRDSNNSPLHF
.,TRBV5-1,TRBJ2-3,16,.,TGCGCCAGCAGCTTGGGGGAAGGAGGTAACACAGATACGCAGTATTTT,CASSLGEGGNTDTQYF
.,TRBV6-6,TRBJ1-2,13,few,TGTGCCAGCAGACAGACAGAGAACTATGGCTACACCTTC,CASRQTENYGYTF
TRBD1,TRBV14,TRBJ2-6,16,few,TGTGCCAGCAGACGGACAGGCCCCTCTGGGGCCAACGTCCTGACTTTC,CASRRTGPSGANVLTF
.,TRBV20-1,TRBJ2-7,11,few,TGCAGTGCTTACGACACATACGAGCAGTACTTC,CSAYDTYEQYF
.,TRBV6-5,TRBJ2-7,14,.,TGTGCCAGCAGTTACTCTGGCAGCTCCTACGAGCAGTACTTC,CASSYSGSSYEQYF
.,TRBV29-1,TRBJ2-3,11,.,TGCAGCCTCGGAGCCACAGATACGCAGTATTTT,CSLGATDTQYF
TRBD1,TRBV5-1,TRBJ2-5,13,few,TGCGCCAGCAGCCGGACAGGGGAGGAGACCCAGTACTTC,CASSRTGEETQYF
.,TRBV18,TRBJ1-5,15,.,TGTGCCAGCTCACCGGGGAGGGAGGGCAATCAGCCCCAGCATTTT,CASSPGREGNQPQHF
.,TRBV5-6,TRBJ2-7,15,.,TGTGCCAGCAGCGAATTGTCATTCCCAACCGCTGTATCCGGCTTC,CASSELSFPTAVSGF
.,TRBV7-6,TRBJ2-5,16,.,TGTGCCAGCAGCTCACTTACGGGTTCCGCGGGGGAGACCCAGTACTTC,CASSSLTGSAGETQYF
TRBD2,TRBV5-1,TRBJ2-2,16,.,TGCGCCAGCAGCTCCGGACTAGCGGCGAACACCGGGGAGCTGTTTTTT,CASSSGLAANTGELFF
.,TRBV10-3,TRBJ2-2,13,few,TGTGCCATCAGTGCCGACAGTTACGGGGAGCTGTTTTTT,CAISADSYGELFF
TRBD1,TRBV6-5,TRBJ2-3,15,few,TGTGCCAGCAGACGACAGGGGGCCGGCACAGATACGCAGTATTTT,CASRRQGAGTDTQYF
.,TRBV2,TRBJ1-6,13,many,TGTGCCAGCAGCGACCATGGGGATTCACCCCTCCACTTT,CASSDHGDSPLHF
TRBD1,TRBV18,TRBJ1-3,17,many,TGTGCCAGCTCACAAGTCCCGGGACAGGGGCCTGGAAACACCATATATTTT,CASSQVPGQGPGNTIYF
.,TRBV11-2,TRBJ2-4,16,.,TGTGCCAGCAGCACCCCCGACCGTTTAGCCAAAAACATTCAGTACTTC,CASSTPDRLAKNIQYF
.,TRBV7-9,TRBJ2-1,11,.,TGTGCCAGCAGCCTCCAGAATGAGCAGTTCTTC,CASSLQNEQFF
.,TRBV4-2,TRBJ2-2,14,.,TGTGCCAGCAGCCAGGGACCCACGACCGGGGAGCTGTTTTTT,CASSQGPTTGELFF
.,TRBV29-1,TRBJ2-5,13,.,TGCAGCGCACTCAGAGGAGGCGGGGAGACCCAGTACTTC,CSALRGGGETQYF
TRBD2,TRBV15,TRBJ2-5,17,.,TGTGCCACCAGCAGAGATTCTGCTAGCGGTACTGAAGAGACCCAGTACTTC,CATSRDSASGTEETQYF
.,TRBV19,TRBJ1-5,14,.,TGTGCCAGTAGTTCCGTCCCGGGCAATCAGCCCCAGCATTTT,CASSSVPGNQPQHF
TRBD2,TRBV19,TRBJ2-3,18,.,TGTGCCAGTACCAAGGGGACTAGCGGGGACCAAGGCGCGTATACGCAGTATTTT,CASTKGTSGDQGAYTQYF
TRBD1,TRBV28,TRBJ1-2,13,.,TGTGCCAGCACCCTAGACAGGGTAGGTGGCTACACCTTC,CASTLDRVGGYTF
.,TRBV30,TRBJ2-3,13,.,TGTGCCTGGGGGCGGTCTAGCACAGATACGCAGTATTTT,CAWGRSSTDTQYF
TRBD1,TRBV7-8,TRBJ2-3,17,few,TGTGCCAGCAGCACCAGACCTCAGGGGGCTGTGGCAGATACGCAGTATTTT,CASSTRPQGAVADTQYF
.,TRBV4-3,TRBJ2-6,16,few,TGCGCCAGCAGCCAAGATAGGCCTACTGGGGCCAACGTCCTGACTTTC,CASSQDRPTGANVLTF
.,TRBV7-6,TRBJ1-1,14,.,TGTGCCAGCAGCTTAGAACTGGGAGGCACTGAAGCTTTCTTT,CASSLELGGTEAFF
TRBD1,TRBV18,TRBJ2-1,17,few,TGTGCCAGCTCACCCCAGACAGGGAAAGACTCCTACAATGAGCAGTTCTTC,CASSPQTGKDSYNEQFF